A single sample gave rise to the 8 T cell receptor beta chains below, sequenced in a study of T-cell reconstitution after alpha-beta-depleted transplantation in children. Researchers prepared the TCRbeta library using unique molecular identifiers, the study reports. MiXCR, run by TCRdb on the PCR reads, gives a single entry per CDR3 protein. The data show about 580,000 distinct CDR3 sequences, roughly 23% seen once. Material: PBMCs, mostly from graft donor cells, obtained 360 days after TCRalphabeta/CD19-depleted stem cell transplant. The receptors were sampled from a boy in the first two years of life who had a stem cell transplant for acute myeloid leukemia, so the T cells may come from the graft donor.

In this sample, this clonotype turned up a few times. The chain employs TRBV6-1 and TRBJ1-4; tentative D call: TRBD1 (5 bases). Trimming removed 5 bases from V and 5 bases from J, with 12 bases in between. CDR3 size: 14 residues. CDR1 and CDR2 from the germline V gene are MNHNS and SASEGT. CDR3 loop: CASSPTATNEKLFF. CDR3 DNA: TGTGCCAGCAGTCCGACAGCGACAAATGAAAAACTGTTTTTT.

The chain employs TRBV20-1 and TRBJ1-3; D perhaps matches TRBD1 (5 bases). V was pared by 3 bases and J by 0 bases, with 18 bases between. Germline CDR1 reads DFQATT; CDR2 reads SNEGSKA (reference sequence). The CDR3 sequence is 17 residues long. CDR3 DNA: TGCAGTGCTAGCCTAGGCCTCAGGGAACTCTCTGGAAACACCATATATTTT. This encodes CSASLGLRELSGNTIYF.

V is TRBV19 and J is TRBJ2-7; tentatively, D is TRBD1 (7 bases). The ends were cut back, 5 bases at V and 2 bases at J, with 16 bases in the middle. The CDR3 is 15 residues long. Germline V gene data show CDR1 as LNHDA and CDR2 as SQIVND (reference sequence). CDR3 residues: CASSGGTAMAYEQYF. For the CDR3, the DNA is TGTGCCAGTAGTGGAGGGACAGCCATGGCCTACGAGCAGTACTTC.

The gene calls are TRBV6-5 and TRBJ2-1, with 10 bases that match TRBD2. The CDR3 consists of 17 residues. V lost 1 base to trimming and J lost 10 bases; unmatched junction nucleotides: 13. Germline assignment: CDR1 MNHEY and CDR2 SVGAGI. The DNA for the CDR3 is TGTGCCAGCAGTTACTTCCCTCTAGCGGGGGCCCTCGGGGAGCAGTTCTTC. Its translation: CASSYFPLAGALGEQFF.

The V gene is TRBV5-1, the J gene TRBJ2-5; D is undetermined. Trimming pared 2 bases from V and 3 bases from J, leaving 11 bases between. Germline CDR1 reads SGHRS; CDR2 reads YFSETQ. The CDR3 consists of 14 residues. The CDR3 is CASSFSRSEETQYF. The DNA of the CDR3 is TGCGCCAGCAGCTTTAGCAGGTCTGAAGAGACCCAGTACTTC.

This clonotype was detected a few times. In DNA form, the CDR3 reads TGCAGCGTTGTGGGTGCTGAAGCTTTCTTT. Translated, it gives CSVVGAEAFF. V is TRBV29-1 and J is TRBJ1-1; no clear D gene. The ends were cut back, 4 bases at V and 6 bases at J, with 6 bases in the middle. Germline assignment: CDR1 SQVTM and CDR2 ANQGSEA. CDR3 length: 10 amino acids.

The sample holds a few counts of this clonotype. CDR3 nucleotides: TGTGCCAGCAGCTTCCCGATCACCCCGGATACGCAGTATTTT. Translation: CASSFPITPDTQYF. The chain recombines TRBV7-2 with TRBJ2-3; D call uncertain. The germline V and J ends were trimmed by 3 bases and 6 bases, with 13 bases remaining between them. This CDR3 contains 14 residues. Germline assignment: CDR1 SGHTA and CDR2 FQGNSA.

This clonotype was counted many times. This chain links TRBV5-6 with TRBJ2-1; D call uncertain. CDR3 length: 14 residues. In germline, CDR1 is SGHDT, CDR2 YYEEEE. V was clipped by 0 bases and J by 4 bases, with 8 bases between them. CDR3 protein: CASSLGPSYNEQFF. The CDR3 nucleotides read TGTGCCAGCAGCTTGGGACCTAGTTACAATGAGCAGTTCTTC.